The TCR beta chain under discussion was sequenced for a study of high-grade serous ovarian cancer treatment subgroups. Study results and limitations: Only CDR3 was analyzed; CDR1 and CDR2 were not. Bulk tumor TCR sequencing gave no spatial information. Repertoire similarity ranged roughly 0.1 to 0.85 between tumors of one patient.

As regards this clone: Its target is unknown.

Profiled with immunoSEQ multiplex PCR; TCRdb holds only in-frame clones, not every one. This table holds about 1,200 clones, 70% to 75% found once. Tumor tissue was taken before any definitive surgery or chemotherapy was given. The CDR3 runs 16 residues. Trimming removed 6 bases from V and 5 bases from J; junction bases left unmatched: 15. CDR1 and CDR2 (germline): SQVTM, ANQGSEA. The specimen was tumor tissue. The origin of this receptor is a human donor with high-grade serous ovarian cancer. The chain uses TRBV29-1 and TRBJ2-1; 8 bases match TRBD2. The CDR3 DNA reads as TGCAGCGTGAGAGGGTTAGCGGGGAGGGCCAACAATGAGCAGTTCTTC. Residues: CSVRGLAGRANNEQFF.